This TCR beta chain was found in a study of T-cell memory formation after mild COVID-19. This clonotype was detected a few times. The antigen remains undetermined. 5'RACE with constant-segment primers built TCRalpha and TCRbeta cDNA libraries with UMIs. One entry per CDR3 protein results from TCRdb running MiXCR on the 5' RACE reads. This sample has tens of thousands of distinct CDR3 sequences, with roughly 26% found just once. Overall study findings and caveats: Prior to infection, memory already included some responding clones, suggesting cross-reactive memory joined. The authors did not confirm SARS-CoV-2 specificity of second-wave clones peaking day 37.

Material for sequencing was PBMCs or a T cell subset sorted from them (not recorded which). The source is a man younger than 30 who had mild COVID-19 (a few samples of this study predate the infection). Cell type and time point are not known.

CDR3 sequence (DNA): TGTGCCAGCAGTTCACAGGGGAATGAGCAGTTCTTC. It is translated as CASSSQGNEQFF. This chain joins TRBV12-3 or TRBV12-4 and TRBJ2-1; 7 bases align to TRBD1. The CDR3 totals 12 residues. Trimming removed 4 bases from V and 7 bases from J; junction bases left unmatched: 1.